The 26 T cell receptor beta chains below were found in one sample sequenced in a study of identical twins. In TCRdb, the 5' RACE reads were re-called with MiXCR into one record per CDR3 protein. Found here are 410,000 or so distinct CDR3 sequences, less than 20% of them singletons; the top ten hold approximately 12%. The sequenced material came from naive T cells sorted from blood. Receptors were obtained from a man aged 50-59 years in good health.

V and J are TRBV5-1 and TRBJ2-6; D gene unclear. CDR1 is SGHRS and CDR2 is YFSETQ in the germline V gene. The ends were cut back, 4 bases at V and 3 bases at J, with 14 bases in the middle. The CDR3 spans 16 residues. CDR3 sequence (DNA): TGCGCCAGCAGCCCCCAGCAAGGTTTTGGGGCCAACGTCCTGACTTTC. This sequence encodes CASSPQQGFGANVLTF.

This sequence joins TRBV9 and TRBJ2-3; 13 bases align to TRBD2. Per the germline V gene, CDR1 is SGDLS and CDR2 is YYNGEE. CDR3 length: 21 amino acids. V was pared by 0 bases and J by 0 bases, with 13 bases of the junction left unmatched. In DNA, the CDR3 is TGTGCCAGCAGCGTAGAGGGTCGACTAGCGGGGGGAACTACTAGCACAGATACGCAGTATTTT. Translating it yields CASSVEGRLAGGTTSTDTQYF.

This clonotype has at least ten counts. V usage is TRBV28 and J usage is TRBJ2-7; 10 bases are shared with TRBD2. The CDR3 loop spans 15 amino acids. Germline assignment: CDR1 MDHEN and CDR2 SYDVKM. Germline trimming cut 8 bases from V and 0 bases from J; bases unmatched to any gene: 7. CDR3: CASQTSGLSSYEQYF. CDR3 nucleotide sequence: TGTGCCAGCCAGACTAGCGGGCTTAGCTCCTACGAGCAGTACTTC.

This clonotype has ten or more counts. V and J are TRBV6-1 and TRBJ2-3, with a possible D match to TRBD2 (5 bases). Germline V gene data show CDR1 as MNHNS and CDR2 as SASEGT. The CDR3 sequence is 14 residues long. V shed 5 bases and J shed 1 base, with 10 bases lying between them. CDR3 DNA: TGTGCCAGCAGTCGCGGGCAGGGCACAGATACGCAGTATTTT. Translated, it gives CASSRGQGTDTQYF.

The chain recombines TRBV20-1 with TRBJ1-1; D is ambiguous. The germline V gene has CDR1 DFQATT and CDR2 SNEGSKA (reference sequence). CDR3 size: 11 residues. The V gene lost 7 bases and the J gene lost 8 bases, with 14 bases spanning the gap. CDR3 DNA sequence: TGCAGTGTCCACCGGATCCTGGAAGCTTTCTTT. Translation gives CSVHRILEAFF.

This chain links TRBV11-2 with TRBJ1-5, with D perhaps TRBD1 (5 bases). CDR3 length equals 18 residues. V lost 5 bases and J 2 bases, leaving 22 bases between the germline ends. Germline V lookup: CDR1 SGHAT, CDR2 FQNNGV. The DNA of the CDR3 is TGTGCCAGCAGCGCCCGGGTCTCCTTTGGGGCCGGCAATCAGCCCCAGCATTTT. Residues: CASSARVSFGAGNQPQHF.

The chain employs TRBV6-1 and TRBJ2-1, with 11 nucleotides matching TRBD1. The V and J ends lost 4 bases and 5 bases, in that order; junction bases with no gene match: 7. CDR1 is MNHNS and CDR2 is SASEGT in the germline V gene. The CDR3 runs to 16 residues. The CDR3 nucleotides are TGTGCCAGCAGTGTCGCCGGGACAGGGGGTCACAATGAGCAGTTCTTC. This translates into CASSVAGTGGHNEQFF.

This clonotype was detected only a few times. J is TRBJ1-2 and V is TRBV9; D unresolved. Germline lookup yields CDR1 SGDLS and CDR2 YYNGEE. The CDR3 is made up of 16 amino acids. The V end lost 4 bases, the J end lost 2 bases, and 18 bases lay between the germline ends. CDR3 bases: TGTGCCAGCAGCCCTGTCCCGGGAAACAGAAACTATGGCTACACCTTC. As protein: CASSPVPGNRNYGYTF.

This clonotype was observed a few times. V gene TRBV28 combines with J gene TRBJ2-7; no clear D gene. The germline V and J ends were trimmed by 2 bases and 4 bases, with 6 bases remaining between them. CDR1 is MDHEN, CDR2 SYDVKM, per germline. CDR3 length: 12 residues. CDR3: CASSLPLYEQYF. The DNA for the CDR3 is TGTGCCAGCAGTTTACCCCTTTACGAGCAGTACTTC.

The CDR3 nucleotides read TGTGCCAGCAGTCCGACGGTAGGCTTTGCAGATACGCAGTATTTT. It yields the protein CASSPTVGFADTQYF. The rearrangement joins TRBV27 to TRBJ2-3; D remains ambiguous. Germline loops: CDR1 MNHEY, CDR2 SMNVEV (reference sequence). Trimming removed 5 bases at V and 4 bases at J, with 16 bases between. CDR3 length: 15 amino acids.

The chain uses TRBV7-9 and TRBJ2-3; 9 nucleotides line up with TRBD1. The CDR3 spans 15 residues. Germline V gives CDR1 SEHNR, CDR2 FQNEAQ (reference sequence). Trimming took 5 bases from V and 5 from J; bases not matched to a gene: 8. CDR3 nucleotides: TGTGCCAGCAGCCAACTAGGACAGGGGTTAGATACGCAGTATTTT. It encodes CASSQLGQGLDTQYF.

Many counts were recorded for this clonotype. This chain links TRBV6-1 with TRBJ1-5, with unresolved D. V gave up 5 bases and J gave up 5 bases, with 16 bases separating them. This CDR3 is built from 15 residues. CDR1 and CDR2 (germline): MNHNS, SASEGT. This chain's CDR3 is CASSQPGILYQPQHF. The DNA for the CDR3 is TGTGCCAGCAGTCAGCCGGGCATCCTCTATCAGCCCCAGCATTTT.

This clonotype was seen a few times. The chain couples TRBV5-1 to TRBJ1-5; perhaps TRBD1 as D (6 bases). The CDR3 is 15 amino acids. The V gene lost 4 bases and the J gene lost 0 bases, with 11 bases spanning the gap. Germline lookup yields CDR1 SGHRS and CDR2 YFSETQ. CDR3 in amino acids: CASSEQGNSNQPQHF. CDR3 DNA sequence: TGCGCCAGCAGCGAACAGGGAAATAGCAATCAGCCCCAGCATTTT.

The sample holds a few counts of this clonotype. The CDR3 region has the DNA TGTGCCAGCAGCTGGACCGCATGGACCTACAATGAGCAGTTCTTC. This sequence encodes CASSWTAWTYNEQFF. The chain employs TRBV7-9 and TRBJ2-1; D is undetermined. CDR3 size: 15 residues. V lost 4 bases and J 2 bases, leaving 12 bases between the germline ends. Germline V gene lookup returns CDR1 SEHNR and CDR2 FQNEAQ (reference sequence).

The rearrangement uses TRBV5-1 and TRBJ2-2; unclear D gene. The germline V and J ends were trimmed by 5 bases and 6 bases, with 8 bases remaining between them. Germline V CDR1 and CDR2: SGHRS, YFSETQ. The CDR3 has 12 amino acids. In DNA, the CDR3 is TGCGCCAGCAGGCCCGAGGCCGGGGAGCTGTTTTTT. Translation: CASRPEAGELFF.

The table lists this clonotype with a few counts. The CDR3 DNA follows: TGCAGTGCTAGGGAACCCGGGACAGGGAATGAAAAACTGTTTTTT. Translation: CSAREPGTGNEKLFF. This chain joins TRBV20-1 and TRBJ1-4, with 9 positions matching TRBD1. Germline CDR1 DFQATT, CDR2 SNEGSKA (reference sequence). V dropped 3 bases and J dropped 5; count of bases not matched to a gene: 7. CDR3 size: 15 residues.

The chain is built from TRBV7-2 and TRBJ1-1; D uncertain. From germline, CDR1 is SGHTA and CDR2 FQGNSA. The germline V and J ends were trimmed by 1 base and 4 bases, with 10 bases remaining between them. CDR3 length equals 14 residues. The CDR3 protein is CASSLEQRFTEAFF. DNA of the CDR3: TGTGCCAGCAGCTTAGAACAGCGATTCACTGAAGCTTTCTTT.

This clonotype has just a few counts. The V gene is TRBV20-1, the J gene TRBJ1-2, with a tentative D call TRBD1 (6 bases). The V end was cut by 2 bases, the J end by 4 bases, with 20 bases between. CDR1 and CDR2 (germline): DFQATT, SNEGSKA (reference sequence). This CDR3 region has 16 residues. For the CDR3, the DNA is TGCAGTGCTAGACCAATCGACCCGGGGGGCAGCTATGGCTACACCTTC. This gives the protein CSARPIDPGGSYGYTF.

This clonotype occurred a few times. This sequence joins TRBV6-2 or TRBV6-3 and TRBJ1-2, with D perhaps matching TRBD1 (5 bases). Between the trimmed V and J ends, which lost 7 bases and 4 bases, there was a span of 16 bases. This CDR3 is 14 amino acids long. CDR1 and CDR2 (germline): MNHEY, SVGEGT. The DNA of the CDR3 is TGTGCCAGCACTTTCCAGGGTGTGATCTATGGCTACACCTTC. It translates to CASTFQGVIYGYTF.

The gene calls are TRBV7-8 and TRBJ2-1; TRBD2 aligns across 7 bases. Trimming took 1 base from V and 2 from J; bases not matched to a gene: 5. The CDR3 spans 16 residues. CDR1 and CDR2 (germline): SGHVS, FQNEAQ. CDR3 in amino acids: CASSLVGGGAYNEQFF. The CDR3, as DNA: TGTGCCAGCAGCTTAGTCGGCGGGGGAGCCTACAATGAGCAGTTCTTC. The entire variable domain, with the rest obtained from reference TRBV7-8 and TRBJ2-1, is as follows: GAGVSQSPRYKVAKRGQDVALRCDPISGHVSLFWYQQALGQGPEFLTYFQNEAQLDKSGLPSDRFFAERPEGSVSTLKIQRTQQEDSAVYLCASSLVGGGAYNEQFFGPGTRLTVL.

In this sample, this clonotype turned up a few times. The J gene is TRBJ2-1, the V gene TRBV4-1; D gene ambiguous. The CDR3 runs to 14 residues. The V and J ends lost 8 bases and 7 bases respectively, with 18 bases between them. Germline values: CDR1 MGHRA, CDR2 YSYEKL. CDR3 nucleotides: TGCGCCAGCCGTTCATGGCCCTTTCGAAATGAGCAGTTCTTC. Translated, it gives CASRSWPFRNEQFF.

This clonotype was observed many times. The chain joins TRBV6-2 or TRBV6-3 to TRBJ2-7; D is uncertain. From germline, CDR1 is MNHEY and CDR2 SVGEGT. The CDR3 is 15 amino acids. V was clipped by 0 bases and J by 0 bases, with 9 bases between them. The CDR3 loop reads CASSYSTRLSYEQYF. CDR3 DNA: TGTGCCAGCAGTTACTCGACCAGGCTCTCCTACGAGCAGTACTTC.

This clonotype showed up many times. CDR3 region: CASSYSQGWSDTQYF. Here the CDR3 DNA reads TGTGCCAGCAGTTACTCACAGGGGTGGTCAGATACGCAGTATTTT. This chain joins TRBV6-5 and TRBJ2-3; 7 bases line up with TRBD1. The V gene's germline CDR1 is MNHEY and CDR2 SVGAGI. CDR3 length: 15 amino acids. Germline trimming cut 0 bases from V and 4 bases from J; bases unmatched to any gene: 4.

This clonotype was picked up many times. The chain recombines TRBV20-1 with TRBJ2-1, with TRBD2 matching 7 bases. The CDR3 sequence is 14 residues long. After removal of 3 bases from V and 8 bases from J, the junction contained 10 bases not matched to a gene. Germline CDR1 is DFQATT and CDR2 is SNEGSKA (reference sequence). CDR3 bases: TGCAGTGCTAGTTCGGGCCTCGGGAGGCATGAGCAGTTCTTC. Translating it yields CSASSGLGRHEQFF.

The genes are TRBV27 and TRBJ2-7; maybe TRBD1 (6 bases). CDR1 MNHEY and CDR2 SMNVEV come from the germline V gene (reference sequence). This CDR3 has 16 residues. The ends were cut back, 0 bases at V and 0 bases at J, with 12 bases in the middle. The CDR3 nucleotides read TGTGCCAGCAGTTTATCCCCAGGGGCTGGCTCCTACGAGCAGTACTTC. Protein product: CASSLSPGAGSYEQYF.

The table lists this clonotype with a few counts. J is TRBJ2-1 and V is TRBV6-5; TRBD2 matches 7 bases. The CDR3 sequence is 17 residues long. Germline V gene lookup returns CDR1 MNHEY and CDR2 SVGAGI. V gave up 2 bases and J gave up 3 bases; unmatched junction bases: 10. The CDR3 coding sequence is TGTGCCAGCAGTTACGGCCCGAGCGGGGCTCGCTACAATGAGCAGTTCTTC. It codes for CASSYGPSGARYNEQFF.